The 9 T cell receptor beta chains presented below share a single source sample, sequenced in a study of blood T cell repertoires in COVID-19 (dated by TCRdb to 2019 to 2021). Library preparation employed the immunoSEQ multiplex PCR assay. TCRdb took this table from immuneACCESS and kept in-frame rearrangements with V and J called. Such tables lack part of the clones; where checked against another copy, unresolved V genes explain under half of the gap, and the rest is unexplained. The sample data list around 290,000 clones, and 88% of these were observed just once. 2% of the sample goes to the ten largest clones. Sequenced input: PBMCs or T cells enriched from blood (not recorded which). The source is a woman in her fifties or sixties in a cohort exposed to, infected with or recovered from COVID-19 (not recorded which).

This clone has more than one count but fewer than ten. V is TRBV28 and J is TRBJ2-7, with TRBD1 matching 7 bases. The V gene end was trimmed by 7 bases and the J gene end by 0 bases; junction bases not matched to a gene: 9. The CDR3 runs to 15 residues. Germline CDR1 reads MDHEN; CDR2 reads SYDVKM. CDR3 nucleotides: TGTGCCAGCAAGGGGGTAGGGGACAGCTCCTACGAGCAGTACTTC. This codes for CASKGVGDSSYEQYF.

The chain has TRBV6-5 and TRBJ1-1, with 8 bases matching TRBD1. The CDR3 covers 13 residues. Germline V gene sequence: CDR1 MNHEY, CDR2 SVGAGI. V shed 6 bases, J shed 7 bases, and the junction held 7 bases outside the gene matches. This CDR3 is CASRPLDRGEAFF. The CDR3, as DNA: TGTGCCAGCAGACCCTTAGACAGGGGTGAAGCTTTCTTT.

The gene calls are TRBV14 and TRBJ1-5; D is undetermined. Germline V lookup: CDR1 SGHDN, CDR2 FVKESK. V was clipped by 4 bases and J by 2 bases, with 12 bases between them. The length of the CDR3 is 15 residues. DNA of the CDR3: TGTGCCAGCAGCCCAGAAGACACCCGCAATCAGCCCCAGCATTTT. As protein: CASSPEDTRNQPQHF.

The chain carries TRBV7-9 and TRBJ1-5; 7 bases are a match to TRBD1. V trimming: 3 bases; J trimming: 6 bases; junction bases outside the gene matches: 5. Germline CDR1 SEHNR, CDR2 FQNEAQ (reference sequence). CDR3 size: 14 residues. CDR3 protein: CASSFTGDGQPQHF. The CDR3, as DNA: TGTGCCAGCAGCTTTACAGGGGATGGTCAGCCCCAGCATTTT.

The rearrangement uses TRBV28 and TRBJ2-1; 10 nucleotides align to TRBD2. This CDR3 has 17 residues. CDR1 is MDHEN and CDR2 is SYDVKM in the germline V gene. Germline trimming cut 6 bases from V and 3 bases from J; bases unmatched to any gene: 11. The CDR3: CASSPTRTSGNYNEQFF. The CDR3 DNA follows: TGTGCCAGCAGCCCCACACGGACTAGCGGAAACTACAATGAGCAGTTCTTC.

Concerning this clone: Its ends do not fully match the called genes, so a read error is possible. This sequence joins TRBV28 and TRBJ1-5; 8 bases align to TRBD1. There are 14 residues in the CDR3. The germline V gene has CDR1 MDHEN and CDR2 SYDVKM. As DNA, the CDR3 is TGTGCCAGCAGTTCGACAGGGGACAATCGGCCCCAGCATTTT. Encoded protein: CASSSTGDNRPQHF.

This clone is a singleton in its sample. The rearrangement joins TRBV2 to TRBJ2-7; the match to TRBD1 covers 8 bases. This CDR3 is built from 13 residues. Germline V gene sequence: CDR1 SNHLY, CDR2 FYNNEI. With V trimmed by 7 bases and J by 3 bases, 5 bases remained unmatched. The CDR3 coding sequence is TGTGCCAGCACTGGTGGACAGGGCTACGAGCAGTACTTC. Amino acid sequence: CASTGGQGYEQYF.

This chain links TRBV4-2 with TRBJ1-1; TRBD1 is a possible D gene (5 bases). This CDR3 spans 16 amino acids. Deletions cut 1 base from V and 1 base from J, with 13 bases between. Germline CDR1 reads LGHNA; CDR2 reads YNFKEQ. The CDR3 sequence is CASSQGQQVPNTEAFF. CDR3 DNA: TGTGCCAGCAGCCAAGGGCAACAGGTTCCGAACACTGAAGCTTTCTTT.

This clone is a singleton in its sample. CDR3 sequence: CATSNPGQVGAGELFF. The CDR3 DNA reads as TGTGCCACCAGCAATCCGGGACAGGTCGGCGCCGGGGAGCTGTTTTTT. This chain connects TRBV15 to TRBJ2-2; 8 bases are a match to TRBD1. With 4 bases clipped from V and 6 bases from J, the junction kept 10 bases outside the gene matches. The CDR3 loop spans 16 amino acids. Germline V gene data show CDR1 as LNHNV and CDR2 as YYDKDF (reference sequence).